This T cell receptor (beta chain) was identified in a study of a mutant IDH1 vaccine in newly diagnosed glioma. The germline V gene encodes CDR1 MNHEY and CDR2 SMNVEV (reference sequence). The CDR3 runs 13 residues. Trimming left V 3 bases short and J 4 bases short, with 7 bases between. As concerns this clone: The antigen is not known.

Method: immunoSEQ multiplex PCR; TCRdb's copy keeps in-frame clones and lacks some. The table includes tens of thousands of clones, approximately 85% detected once. Time point indicated: week 23, last vaccination. One vaccine dose held 300 ug of mutant IDH1 20-mer peptide and came with topical imiquimod. The chain has TRBV27 and TRBJ1-5; no definite D call. Sequencing was performed on PBMCs, taken from a glioma patient whose treatment included an IDH1 peptide vaccine. The clonotype originates from a woman aged 45-59 years with glioma. CDR3 nucleotides: TGTGCCAGCAGTTTTAGAGGGAATCAGCCCCAGCATTTT. The encoded protein is CASSFRGNQPQHF.